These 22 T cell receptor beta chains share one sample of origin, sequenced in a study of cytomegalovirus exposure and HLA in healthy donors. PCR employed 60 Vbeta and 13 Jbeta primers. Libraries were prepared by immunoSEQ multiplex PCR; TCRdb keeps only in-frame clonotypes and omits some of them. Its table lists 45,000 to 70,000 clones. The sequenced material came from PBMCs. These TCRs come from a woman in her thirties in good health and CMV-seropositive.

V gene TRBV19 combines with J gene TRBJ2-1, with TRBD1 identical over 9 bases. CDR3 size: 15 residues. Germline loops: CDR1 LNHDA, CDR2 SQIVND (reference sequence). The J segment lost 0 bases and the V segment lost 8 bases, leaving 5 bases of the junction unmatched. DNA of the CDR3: TGTGCCAGTGCAAAACAGGGGGCCTCCTACAATGAGCAGTTCTTC. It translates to CASAKQGASYNEQFF.

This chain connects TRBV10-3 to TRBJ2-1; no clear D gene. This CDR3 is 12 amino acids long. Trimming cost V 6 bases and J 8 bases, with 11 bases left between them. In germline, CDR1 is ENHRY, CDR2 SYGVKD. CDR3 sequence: CAISYERDEQFF. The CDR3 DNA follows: TGTGCCATCAGCTACGAGAGAGATGAGCAGTTCTTC.

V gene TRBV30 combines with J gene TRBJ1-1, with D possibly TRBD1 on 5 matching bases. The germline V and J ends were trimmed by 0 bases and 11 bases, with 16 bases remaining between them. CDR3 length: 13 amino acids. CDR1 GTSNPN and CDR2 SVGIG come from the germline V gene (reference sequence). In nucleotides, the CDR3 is TGTGCCTGGAGTGTAAGCAGGGCGGTAGGGGCTTTCTTT. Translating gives CAWSVSRAVGAFF.

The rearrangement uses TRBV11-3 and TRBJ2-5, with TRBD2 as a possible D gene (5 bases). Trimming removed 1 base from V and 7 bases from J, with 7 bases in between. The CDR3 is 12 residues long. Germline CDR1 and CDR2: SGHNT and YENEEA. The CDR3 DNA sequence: TGTGCCAGCAGCTTAGCGGCGGGGACCCAGTACTTC. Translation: CASSLAAGTQYF. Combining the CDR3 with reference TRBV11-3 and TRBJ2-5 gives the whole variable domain EAGVVQSPRYKIIEKKQPVAFWCNPISGHNTLYWYLQNLGQGPELLIRYENEEAVDDSQLPKDRFSAERLKGVDSTLKIQPAELGDSAVYLCASSLAAGTQYFGPGTRLLVL.

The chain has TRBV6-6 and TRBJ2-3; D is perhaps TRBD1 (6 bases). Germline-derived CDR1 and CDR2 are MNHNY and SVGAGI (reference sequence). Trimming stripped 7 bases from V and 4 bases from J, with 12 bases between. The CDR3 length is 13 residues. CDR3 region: CASKGGFADTQYF. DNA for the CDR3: TGTGCCAGCAAAGGGGGTTTTGCAGATACGCAGTATTTT.

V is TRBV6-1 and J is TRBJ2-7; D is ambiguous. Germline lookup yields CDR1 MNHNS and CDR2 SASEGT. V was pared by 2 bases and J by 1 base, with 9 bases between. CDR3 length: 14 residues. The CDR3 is CASSESPGSYEQYF. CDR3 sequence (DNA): TGTGCCAGCAGTGAATCTCCAGGATCCTACGAGCAGTACTTC.

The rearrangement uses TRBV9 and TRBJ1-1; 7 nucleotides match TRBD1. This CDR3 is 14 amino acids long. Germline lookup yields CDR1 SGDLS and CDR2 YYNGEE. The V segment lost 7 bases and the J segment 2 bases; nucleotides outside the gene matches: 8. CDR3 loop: CASHRQGVNTEAFF. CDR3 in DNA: TGTGCCAGCCACCGCCAGGGGGTTAACACTGAAGCTTTCTTT.

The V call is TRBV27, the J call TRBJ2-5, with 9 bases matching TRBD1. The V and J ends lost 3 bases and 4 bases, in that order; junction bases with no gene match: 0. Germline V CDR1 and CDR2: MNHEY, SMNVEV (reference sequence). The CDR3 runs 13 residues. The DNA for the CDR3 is TGTGCCAGCAGTTTGACAGGGGGAGAGACCCAGTACTTC. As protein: CASSLTGGETQYF.

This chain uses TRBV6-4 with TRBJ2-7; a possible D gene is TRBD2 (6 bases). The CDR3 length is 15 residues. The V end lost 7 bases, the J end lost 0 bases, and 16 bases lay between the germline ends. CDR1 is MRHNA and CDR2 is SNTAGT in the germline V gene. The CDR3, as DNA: TGTGCCAGCATCTCGGGGGACGGCAGCTCCTACGAGCAGTACTTC. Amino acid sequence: CASISGDGSSYEQYF.

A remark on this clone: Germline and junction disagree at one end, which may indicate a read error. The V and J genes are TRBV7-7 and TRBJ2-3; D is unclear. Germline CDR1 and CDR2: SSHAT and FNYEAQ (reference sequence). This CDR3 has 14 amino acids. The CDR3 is CASSMLLASDTQYF. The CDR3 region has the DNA TGTGCTAGCAGCATGCTTTTAGCCTCAGATACGCAGTATTTT.

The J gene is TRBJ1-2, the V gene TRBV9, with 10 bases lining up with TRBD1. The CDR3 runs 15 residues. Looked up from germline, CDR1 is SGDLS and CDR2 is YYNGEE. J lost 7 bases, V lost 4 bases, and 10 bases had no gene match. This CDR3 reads CASSPRDRGWGGYTF. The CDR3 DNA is TGTGCCAGCAGCCCCCGGGACAGGGGATGGGGTGGCTACACCTTC.

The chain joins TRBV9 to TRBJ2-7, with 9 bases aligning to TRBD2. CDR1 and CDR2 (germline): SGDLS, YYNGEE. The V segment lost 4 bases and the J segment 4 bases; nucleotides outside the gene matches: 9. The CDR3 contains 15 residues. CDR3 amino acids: CASSFSSGVGYEQYF. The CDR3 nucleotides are TGTGCCAGCAGCTTCTCTAGCGGGGTGGGGTACGAGCAGTACTTC.

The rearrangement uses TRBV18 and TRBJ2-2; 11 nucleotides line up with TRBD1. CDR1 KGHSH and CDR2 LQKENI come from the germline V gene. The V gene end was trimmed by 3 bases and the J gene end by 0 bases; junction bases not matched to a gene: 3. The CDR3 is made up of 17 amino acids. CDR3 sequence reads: CASSPRDRGTNTGELFF. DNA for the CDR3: TGTGCCAGCTCACCTCGGGACAGGGGGACGAACACCGGGGAGCTGTTTTTT.

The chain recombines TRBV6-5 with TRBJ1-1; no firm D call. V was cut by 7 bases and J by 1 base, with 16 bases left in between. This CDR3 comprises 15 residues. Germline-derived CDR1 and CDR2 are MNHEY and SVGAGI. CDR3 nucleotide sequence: TGTGCCAGCACCAAGATCTTTGAGGGGAACACTGAAGCTTTCTTT. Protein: CASTKIFEGNTEAFF.

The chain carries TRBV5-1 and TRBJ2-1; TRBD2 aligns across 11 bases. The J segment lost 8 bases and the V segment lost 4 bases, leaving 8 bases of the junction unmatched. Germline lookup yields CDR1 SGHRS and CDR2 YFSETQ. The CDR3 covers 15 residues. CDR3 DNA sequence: TGCGCCAGCAGCCCCACTAGCGGGAGTGGCTATGAGCAGTTCTTC. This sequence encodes CASSPTSGSGYEQFF. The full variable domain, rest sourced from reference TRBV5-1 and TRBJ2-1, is KAGVTQTPRYLIKTRGQQVTLSCSPISGHRSVSWYQQTPGQGLQFLFEYFSETQRNKGNFPGRFSGRQFSNSRSEMNVSTLELGDSALYLCASSPTSGSGYEQFFGPGTRLTVL.

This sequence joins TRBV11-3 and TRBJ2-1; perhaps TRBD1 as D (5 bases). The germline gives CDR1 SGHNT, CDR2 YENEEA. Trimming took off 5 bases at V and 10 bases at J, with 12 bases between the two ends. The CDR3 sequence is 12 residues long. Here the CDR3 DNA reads TGTGCCAGCAGCCCCACAGGCGACGAGCAGTTCTTC. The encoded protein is CASSPTGDEQFF.

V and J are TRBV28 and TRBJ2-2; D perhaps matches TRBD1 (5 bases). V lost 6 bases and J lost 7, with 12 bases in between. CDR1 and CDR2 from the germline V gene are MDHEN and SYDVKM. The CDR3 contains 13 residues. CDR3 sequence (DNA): TGTGCCAGCAGGCATCAGGGTATCGGGGAGCTGTTTTTT. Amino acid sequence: CASRHQGIGELFF.

CDR3 sequence reads: CASSGTRGTENTEAFF. Written as DNA, the CDR3 is TGTGCCAGCAGCGGAACAAGAGGGACAGAAAACACTGAAGCTTTCTTT. The chain combines TRBV9 with TRBJ1-1; the match to TRBD1 covers 7 bases. The CDR3 length is 16 residues. Trimming cost V 3 bases and J 2 bases; bases outside gene matches: 10. CDR1 and CDR2 (germline): SGDLS, YYNGEE.

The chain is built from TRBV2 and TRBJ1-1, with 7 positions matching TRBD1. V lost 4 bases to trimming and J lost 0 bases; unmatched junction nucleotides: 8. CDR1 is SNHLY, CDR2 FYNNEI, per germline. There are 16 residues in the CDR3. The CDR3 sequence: CASSVGTGVMNTEAFF. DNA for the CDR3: TGTGCCAGCAGTGTAGGCACAGGGGTGATGAACACTGAAGCTTTCTTT.

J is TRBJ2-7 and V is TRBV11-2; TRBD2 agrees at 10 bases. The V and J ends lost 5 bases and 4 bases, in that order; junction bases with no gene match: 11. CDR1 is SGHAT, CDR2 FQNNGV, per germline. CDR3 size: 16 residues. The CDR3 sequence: CASSLGLALRGYEQYF. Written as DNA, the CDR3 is TGTGCCAGCAGCCTGGGACTAGCGCTCCGTGGTTACGAGCAGTACTTC.

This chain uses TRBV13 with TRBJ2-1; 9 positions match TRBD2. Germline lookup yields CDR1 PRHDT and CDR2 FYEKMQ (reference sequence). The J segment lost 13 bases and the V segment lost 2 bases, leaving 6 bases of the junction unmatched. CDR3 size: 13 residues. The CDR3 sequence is CASSLWLGLAQFF. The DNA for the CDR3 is TGTGCCAGCAGCTTATGGTTGGGACTAGCTCAGTTCTTC. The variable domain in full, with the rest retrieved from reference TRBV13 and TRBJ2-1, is AAGVIQSPRHLIKEKRETATLKCYPIPRHDTVYWYQQGPGQDPQFLISFYEKMQSDKGSIPDRFSAQQFSDYHSELNMSSLELGDSALYFCASSLWLGLAQFFGPGTRLTVL.

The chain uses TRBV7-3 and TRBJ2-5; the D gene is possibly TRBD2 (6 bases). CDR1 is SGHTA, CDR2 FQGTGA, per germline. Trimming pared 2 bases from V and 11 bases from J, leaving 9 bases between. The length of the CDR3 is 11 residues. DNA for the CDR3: TGTGCCAGCAGCTTAGGGACTGAACAGTACTTC. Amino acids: CASSLGTEQYF.